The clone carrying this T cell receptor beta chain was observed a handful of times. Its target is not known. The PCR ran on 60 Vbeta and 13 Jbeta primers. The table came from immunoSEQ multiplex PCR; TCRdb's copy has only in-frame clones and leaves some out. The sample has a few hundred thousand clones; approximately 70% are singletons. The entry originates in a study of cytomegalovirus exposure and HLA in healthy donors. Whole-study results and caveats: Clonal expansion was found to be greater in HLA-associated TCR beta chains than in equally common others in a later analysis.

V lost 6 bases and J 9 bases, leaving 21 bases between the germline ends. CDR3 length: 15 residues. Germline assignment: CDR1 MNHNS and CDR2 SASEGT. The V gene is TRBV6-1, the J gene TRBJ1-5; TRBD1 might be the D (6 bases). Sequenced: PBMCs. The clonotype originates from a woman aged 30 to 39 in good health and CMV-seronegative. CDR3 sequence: CASSDTGFFRGPQHF. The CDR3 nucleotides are TGTGCCAGCAGCGACACAGGGTTTTTTAGAGGGCCCCAGCATTTT.